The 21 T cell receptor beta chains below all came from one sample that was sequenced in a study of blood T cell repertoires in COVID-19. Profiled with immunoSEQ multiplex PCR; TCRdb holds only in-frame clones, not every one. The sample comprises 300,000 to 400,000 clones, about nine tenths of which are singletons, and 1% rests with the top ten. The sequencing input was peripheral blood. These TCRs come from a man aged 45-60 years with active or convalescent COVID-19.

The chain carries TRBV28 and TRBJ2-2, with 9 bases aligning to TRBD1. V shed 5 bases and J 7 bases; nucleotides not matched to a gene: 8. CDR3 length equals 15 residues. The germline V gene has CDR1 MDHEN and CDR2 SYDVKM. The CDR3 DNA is TGTGCCAGCAGTAGAGGGGACAGGGATATCGGGGAGCTGTTTTTT. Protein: CASSRGDRDIGELFF.

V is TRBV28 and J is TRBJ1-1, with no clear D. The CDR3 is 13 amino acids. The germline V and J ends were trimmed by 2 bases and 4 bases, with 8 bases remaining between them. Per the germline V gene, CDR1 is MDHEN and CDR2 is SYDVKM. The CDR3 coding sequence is TGTGCCAGCAGTTTAGCTTTGAGCACTGAAGCTTTCTTT. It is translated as CASSLALSTEAFF.

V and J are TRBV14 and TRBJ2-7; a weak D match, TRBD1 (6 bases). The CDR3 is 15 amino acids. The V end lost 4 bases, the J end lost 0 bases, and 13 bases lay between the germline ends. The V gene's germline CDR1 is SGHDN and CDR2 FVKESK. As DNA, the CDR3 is TGTGCCAGCAGCCCCAGGCCAGGGGACTCCTACGAGCAGTACTTC. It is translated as CASSPRPGDSYEQYF. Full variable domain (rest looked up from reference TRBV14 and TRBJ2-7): EAGVTQFPSHSVIEKGQTVTLRCDPISGHDNLYWYRRVMGKEIKFLLHFVKESKQDESGMPNNRFLAERTGGTYSTLKVQPAELEDSGVYFCASSPRPGDSYEQYFGPGTRLTVT.

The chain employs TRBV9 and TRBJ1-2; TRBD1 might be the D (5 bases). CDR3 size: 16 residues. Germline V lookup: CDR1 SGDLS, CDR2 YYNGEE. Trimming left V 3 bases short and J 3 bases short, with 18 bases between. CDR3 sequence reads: CASSGEDSQNYYGYTF. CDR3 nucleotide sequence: TGTGCCAGCAGCGGGGAAGACAGCCAAAACTACTATGGCTACACCTTC.

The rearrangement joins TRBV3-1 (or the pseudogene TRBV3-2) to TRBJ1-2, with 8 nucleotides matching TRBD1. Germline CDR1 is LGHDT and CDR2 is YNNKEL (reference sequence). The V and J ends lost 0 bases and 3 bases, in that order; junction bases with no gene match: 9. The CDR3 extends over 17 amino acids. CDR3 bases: TGTGCCAGCAGCCAAGATGGTTTTGGACAGGGAGACTATGGCTACACCTTC. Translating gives CASSQDGFGQGDYGYTF.

The CDR3 reads CASSLQTSGGGTDTQYF. The CDR3 DNA reads TGTGCCAGCAGCTTACAAACTAGCGGGGGGGGCACAGATACGCAGTATTTT. The chain has TRBV13 and TRBJ2-3, with 13 bases identical to TRBD2. The germline V gene has CDR1 PRHDT and CDR2 FYEKMQ (reference sequence). This CDR3 region has 17 residues. V lost 2 bases and J lost 1; bases outside the gene matches: 3.

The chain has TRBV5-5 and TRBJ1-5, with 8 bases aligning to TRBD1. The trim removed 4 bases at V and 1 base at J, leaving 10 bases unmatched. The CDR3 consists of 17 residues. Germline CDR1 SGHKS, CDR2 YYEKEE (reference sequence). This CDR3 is CASSRTGGGSSNQPQHF. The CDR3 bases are TGTGCCAGCAGCCGTACAGGGGGAGGTTCGAGCAATCAGCCCCAGCATTTT. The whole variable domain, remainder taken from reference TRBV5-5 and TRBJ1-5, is DAGVTQSPTHLIKTRGQQVTLRCSPISGHKSVSWYQQVLGQGPQFIFQYYEKEERGRGNFPDRFSARQFPNYSSELNVNALLLGDSALYLCASSRTGGGSSNQPQHFGDGTRLSIL.

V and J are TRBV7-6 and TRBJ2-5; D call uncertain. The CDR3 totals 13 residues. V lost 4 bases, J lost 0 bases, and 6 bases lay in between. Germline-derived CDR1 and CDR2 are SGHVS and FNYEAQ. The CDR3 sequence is CASSSPYQETQYF. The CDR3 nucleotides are TGTGCCAGCAGCTCCCCGTACCAAGAGACCCAGTACTTC.

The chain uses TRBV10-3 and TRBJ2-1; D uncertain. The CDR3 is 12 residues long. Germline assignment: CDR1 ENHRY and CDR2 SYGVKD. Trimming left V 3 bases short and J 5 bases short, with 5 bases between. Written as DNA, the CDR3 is TGTGCCATCAGTGACGGTAACAATGAGCAGTTCTTC. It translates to CAISDGNNEQFF.

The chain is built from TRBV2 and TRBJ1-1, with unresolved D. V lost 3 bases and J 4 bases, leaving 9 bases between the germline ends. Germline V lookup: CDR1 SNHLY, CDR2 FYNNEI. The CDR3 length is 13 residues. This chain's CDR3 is CASSEIQSTEAFF. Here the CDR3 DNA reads TGTGCCAGCAGTGAGATACAGAGCACTGAAGCTTTCTTT.

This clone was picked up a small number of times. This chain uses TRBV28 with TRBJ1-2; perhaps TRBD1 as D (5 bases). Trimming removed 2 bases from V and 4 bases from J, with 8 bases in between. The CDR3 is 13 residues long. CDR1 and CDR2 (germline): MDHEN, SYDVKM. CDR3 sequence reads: CASSLDSLYGYTF. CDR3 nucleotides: TGTGCCAGCAGTTTAGACAGCCTCTATGGCTACACCTTC.

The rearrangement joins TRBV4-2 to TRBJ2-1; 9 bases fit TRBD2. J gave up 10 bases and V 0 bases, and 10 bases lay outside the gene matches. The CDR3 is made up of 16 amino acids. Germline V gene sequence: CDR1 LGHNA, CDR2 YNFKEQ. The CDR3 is CASSQDPQRGAVEQFF. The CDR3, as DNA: TGTGCCAGCAGCCAAGATCCCCAGCGGGGGGCTGTCGAGCAGTTCTTC.

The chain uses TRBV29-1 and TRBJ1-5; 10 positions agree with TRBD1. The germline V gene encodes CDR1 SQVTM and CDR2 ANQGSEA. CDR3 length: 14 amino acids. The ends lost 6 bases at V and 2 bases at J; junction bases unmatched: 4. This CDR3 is CSVRDRGGNQPQHF. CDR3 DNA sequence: TGCAGCGTCCGGGACAGGGGTGGCAATCAGCCCCAGCATTTT.

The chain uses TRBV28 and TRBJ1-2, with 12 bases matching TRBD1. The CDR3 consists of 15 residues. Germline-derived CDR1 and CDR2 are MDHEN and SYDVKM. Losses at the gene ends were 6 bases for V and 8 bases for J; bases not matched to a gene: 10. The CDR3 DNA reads TGTGCCAGCAGATCCTCGGGACAGGGGGCACGAGGCTACACCTTC. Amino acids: CASRSSGQGARGYTF.

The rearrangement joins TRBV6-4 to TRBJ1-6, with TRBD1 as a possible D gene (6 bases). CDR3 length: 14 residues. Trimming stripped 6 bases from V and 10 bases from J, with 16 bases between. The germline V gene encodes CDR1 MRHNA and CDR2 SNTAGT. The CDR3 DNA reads TGTGCCAGCAGGAGAGGGGAACAGGGATCACCCCTCCACTTT. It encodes CASRRGEQGSPLHF.

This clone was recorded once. The CDR3 region is CASSIGPGGGNTIYF. The DNA of the CDR3 is TGTGCCAGCAGCATCGGACCCGGGGGAGGAAACACCATATATTTT. The genes are TRBV11-3 and TRBJ1-3; perhaps TRBD1 as D (5 bases). This CDR3 comprises 15 residues. Germline V lookup: CDR1 SGHNT, CDR2 YENEEA. Trimming left V 5 bases short and J 4 bases short, with 15 bases between.

The CDR3 sequence is CASSQDRTAPTIESTF. The CDR3, as DNA: TGTGCCAGCAGCCAAGATCGGACAGCCCCGACGATTGAGAGCACCTTC. This chain links TRBV3-1 (or the pseudogene TRBV3-2) with TRBJ1-2, with D possibly being TRBD1 (6 bases). The V gene's germline CDR1 is LGHDT and CDR2 YNNKEL (reference sequence). This CDR3 spans 16 amino acids. V lost 0 bases and J lost 13, with 24 bases in between.

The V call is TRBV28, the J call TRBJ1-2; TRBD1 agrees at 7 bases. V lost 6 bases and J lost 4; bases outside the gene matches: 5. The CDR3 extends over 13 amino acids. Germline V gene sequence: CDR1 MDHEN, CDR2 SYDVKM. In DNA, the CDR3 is TGTGCCAGCAGACCACAGGGGTCCTATGGCTACACCTTC. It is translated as CASRPQGSYGYTF.

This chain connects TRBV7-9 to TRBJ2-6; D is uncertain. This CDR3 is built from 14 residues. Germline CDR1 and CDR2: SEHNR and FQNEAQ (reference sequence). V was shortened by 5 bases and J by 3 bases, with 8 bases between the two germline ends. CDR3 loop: CASSPFSGANVLTF. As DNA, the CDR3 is TGTGCCAGCAGCCCTTTTAGTGGGGCCAACGTCCTGACTTTC.

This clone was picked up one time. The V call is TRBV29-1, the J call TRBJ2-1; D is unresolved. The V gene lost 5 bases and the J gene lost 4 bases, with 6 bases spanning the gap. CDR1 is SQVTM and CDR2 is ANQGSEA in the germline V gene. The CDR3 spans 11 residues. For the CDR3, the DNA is TGCAGCGTTTCTTTGTACAATGAGCAGTTCTTC. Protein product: CSVSLYNEQFF.

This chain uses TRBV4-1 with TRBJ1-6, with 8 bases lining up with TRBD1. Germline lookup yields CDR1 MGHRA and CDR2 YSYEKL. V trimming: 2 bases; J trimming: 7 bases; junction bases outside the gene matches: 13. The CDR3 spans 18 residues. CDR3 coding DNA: TGCGCCAGCAGCCAAAAAAACCCTTCTGGACAGGGAAATTCACCCCTCCACTTT. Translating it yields CASSQKNPSGQGNSPLHF.